This record covers a single TCR beta chain. What it binds is not known. A multiplex PCR was run with 60 Vbeta primers and 13 Jbeta primers. Clones were read by immunoSEQ multiplex PCR, and TCRdb kept only the in-frame ones, dropping some. The sample comprises about 200,000 clones, roughly 90% of which are singletons, and approximately 0.31% rests with the top ten. Per germline, CDR1 MNHEY and CDR2 SVGAGI. The V gene end was trimmed by 5 bases and the J gene end by 6 bases; junction bases not matched to a gene: 5. The CDR3 totals 14 residues. The sample originates from a study of cytomegalovirus exposure and HLA in healthy donors. General study findings and limits: An apparent linkage of common viral pathogens to several of the most significant clusters emerged in a later analysis. Earlier results showed most TCR beta V segments being productive about 87% or about 30% of the time.

This clonotype was sampled from a woman in her 30s in good health and CMV-seronegative. The chain carries TRBV6-5 and TRBJ1-5; 9 bases are shared with TRBD1. The sequenced material came from PBMCs. CDR3 region: CASSEQGAGQPQHF. Written as DNA, the CDR3 is TGTGCCAGCAGTGAACAGGGGGCAGGTCAGCCCCAGCATTTT.